This is a list of T cell receptor beta chains from one sample in a study of blood T cell repertoires in COVID-19. The table came from immunoSEQ multiplex PCR; TCRdb's copy has only in-frame clones and leaves some out. The sample includes roughly 340,000 clones, 87% of them seen just once. Specimen: peripheral blood. The receptors here all came from a woman between 50 and 59 years old with COVID-19, enrolled during active disease. Both conserved end residues are part of each CDR3. A D gene is named only where the DNA matches it firmly. Expanded clones get a size class; other rows say once, few or many, or leave the size out.

d_gene: TRBD2
j_gene: TRBJ2-1
v_gene: TRBV5-1
abundance: NA
CDR3aa: CASSLGGSFDEQFF
CDR3nt: TGCGCCAGCAGCTTGGGCGGGAGCTTCGATGAGCAGTTCTTC

d_gene: NA
j_gene: TRBJ2-7
v_gene: TRBV11-1
abundance: NA
CDR3aa: CASSLGVSEYYYEQYF
CDR3nt: TGTGCCAGCAGCTTAGGAGTTAGCGAGTATTACTACGAGCAGTACTTC

d_gene: TRBD1
j_gene: TRBJ2-7
v_gene: TRBV7-2
abundance: many
CDR3aa: CASSPSWDRYYEQYF
CDR3nt: TGTGCCAGCAGCCCATCGTGGGACAGGTACTACGAGCAGTACTTC

d_gene: TRBD2
j_gene: TRBJ2-5
v_gene: TRBV7-2
abundance: once
CDR3aa: CASSLRGSGASEETQYF
CDR3nt: TGTGCCAGCAGCCTTCGGGGTAGCGGGGCCTCGGAAGAGACCCAGTACTTC

d_gene: NA
j_gene: TRBJ2-7
v_gene: TRBV3-1/TRBV3-2
abundance: NA
CDR3aa: CASSFTGTVGYEQYF
CDR3nt: TGTGCCAGCAGCTTCACCGGGACTGTCGGCTACGAGCAGTACTTC

d_gene: NA
j_gene: TRBJ2-7
v_gene: TRBV19
abundance: once
CDR3aa: CASRDGGTYEQYF
CDR3nt: TGTGCCAGTAGGGATGGGGGGACCTACGAGCAGTACTTC

d_gene: NA
j_gene: TRBJ2-5
v_gene: TRBV5-1
abundance: NA
CDR3aa: CASSMFQETQYF
CDR3nt: TGCGCCAGCAGTATGTTCCAAGAGACCCAGTACTTC

d_gene: NA
j_gene: TRBJ2-3
v_gene: TRBV6-5
abundance: NA
CDR3aa: CASSYSASLQTDTQYF
CDR3nt: TGTGCCAGCAGTTACTCGGCTAGCCTTCAGACAGATACGCAGTATTTT

d_gene: NA
j_gene: TRBJ2-6
v_gene: TRBV21-1
abundance: NA
CDR3aa: CASSTPGGTTSGANVLTF
CDR3nt: TGTGCCAGCAGCACCCCAGGGGGAACAACCTCTGGGGCCAACGTCCTGACTTTC

d_gene: TRBD1
j_gene: TRBJ1-2
v_gene: TRBV5-1
abundance: NA
CDR3aa: CASSLDRGEHGYTF
CDR3nt: TGCGCCAGCAGCTTGGACAGGGGAGAACATGGCTACACCTTC

d_gene: NA
j_gene: TRBJ1-3
v_gene: TRBV21-1
abundance: NA
CDR3aa: CASSKLASSGNTIYF
CDR3nt: TGTGCCAGCAGCAAATTAGCAAGCTCTGGAAACACCATATATTTT

d_gene: NA
j_gene: TRBJ2-3
v_gene: TRBV7-9
abundance: NA
CDR3aa: CASSFASGTDTQYF
CDR3nt: TGTGCCAGCAGCTTTGCCTCGGGGACAGATACGCAGTATTTT

d_gene: TRBD1
j_gene: TRBJ1-1
v_gene: TRBV4-1
abundance: NA
CDR3aa: CASSQADRGHTEAFF
CDR3nt: TGCGCCAGCAGCCAAGCCGACAGGGGACACACTGAAGCTTTCTTT

d_gene: NA
j_gene: TRBJ1-2
v_gene: TRBV4-2
abundance: NA
CDR3aa: CASSQDLQGFLGYTF
CDR3nt: TGTGCCAGCAGCCAAGATCTTCAGGGATTTCTTGGCTACACCTTC

d_gene: NA
j_gene: TRBJ1-3
v_gene: TRBV5-1
abundance: few
CDR3aa: CASSLTAGAGNTIYF
CDR3nt: TGCGCCAGCAGCTTGACTGCAGGGGCAGGAAACACCATATATTTT

d_gene: NA
j_gene: TRBJ1-1
v_gene: TRBV28
abundance: NA
CDR3aa: CASSSLGGHLSHTEAFF
CDR3nt: TGTGCCAGCAGCTCATTGGGGGGGCATCTTTCCCACACTGAAGCTTTCTTT

d_gene: NA
j_gene: TRBJ2-7
v_gene: TRBV3-1/TRBV3-2
abundance: NA
CDR3aa: CASSQDQLTGKSYEQYF
CDR3nt: TGTGCCAGCAGCCAAGATCAGCTGACAGGAAAATCCTACGAGCAGTACTTC

d_gene: NA
j_gene: TRBJ1-1
v_gene: TRBV30
abundance: NA
CDR3aa: CRMGGTRGTEAFF
CDR3nt: TGTCGCATGGGAGGGACACGAGGCACTGAAGCTTTCTTT

d_gene: NA
j_gene: TRBJ1-1
v_gene: TRBV25-1
abundance: NA
CDR3aa: CASSAGGGEAFF
CDR3nt: TGTGCCAGCAGTGCTGGGGGAGGGGAAGCTTTCTTT

d_gene: TRBD1
j_gene: TRBJ2-1
v_gene: TRBV9
abundance: NA
CDR3aa: CASSGPGQGAHNEQFF
CDR3nt: TGTGCCAGCAGCGGACCGGGACAGGGGGCCCACAATGAGCAGTTCTTC

d_gene: NA
j_gene: TRBJ1-2
v_gene: TRBV28
abundance: few
CDR3aa: CAIAEGTNYGYTF
CDR3nt: TGTGCCATCGCGGAGGGAACTAACTATGGCTACACCTTC

d_gene: TRBD2
j_gene: TRBJ2-2
v_gene: TRBV19
abundance: NA
CDR3aa: CASTIGLAGPTGELFF
CDR3nt: TGTGCCAGTACTATAGGACTAGCGGGACCCACCGGGGAGCTGTTTTTT

d_gene: NA
j_gene: TRBJ1-2
v_gene: TRBV7-9
abundance: NA
CDR3aa: CASSLTQGFANYGYTF
CDR3nt: TGTGCCAGCAGCTTAACCCAGGGATTTGCTAACTATGGCTACACCTTC

d_gene: TRBD2
j_gene: TRBJ2-2
v_gene: TRBV4-2
abundance: once
CDR3aa: CASSQGSSGSANTGELFF
CDR3nt: TGTGCCAGCAGCCAAGGCTCTAGCGGGAGCGCGAACACCGGGGAGCTGTTTTTT

d_gene: TRBD2
j_gene: TRBJ2-7
v_gene: TRBV30
abundance: NA
CDR3aa: CAFRTAKGTVGTSGTYEQYF
CDR3nt: TGTGCCTTTAGAACGGCCAAGGGGACGGTTGGGACTAGCGGTACCTACGAGCAGTACTTC

d_gene: NA
j_gene: TRBJ1-5
v_gene: TRBV12-3/TRBV12-4
abundance: NA
CDR3aa: CASSPRQPQPQHF
CDR3nt: TGTGCCAGCAGCCCCCGACAGCCTCAGCCCCAGCATTTT

d_gene: NA
j_gene: TRBJ1-1
v_gene: TRBV12-3/TRBV12-4
abundance: NA
CDR3aa: CASSLGRNTEAFF
CDR3nt: TGTGCCAGCAGTTTAGGGAGGAACACTGAAGCTTTCTTT

d_gene: NA
j_gene: TRBJ1-3
v_gene: TRBV3-1/TRBV3-2
abundance: NA
CDR3aa: CASSEREGTIYF
CDR3nt: TGTGCCAGCAGCGAGCGGGAGGGTACCATATATTTT

d_gene: TRBD2
j_gene: TRBJ2-1
v_gene: TRBV9
abundance: NA
CDR3aa: CASSTAGGPRSSAPQFF
CDR3nt: TGTGCCAGCAGCACCGCGGGAGGGCCGAGAAGTTCCGCGCCGCAGTTCTTC

d_gene: TRBD1
j_gene: TRBJ1-1
v_gene: TRBV6-5
abundance: NA
CDR3aa: CASSYSAGQGNTEAFF
CDR3nt: TGTGCCAGCAGTTACTCGGCGGGACAGGGCAACACTGAAGCTTTCTTT

d_gene: NA
j_gene: TRBJ1-2
v_gene: TRBV5-1
abundance: NA
CDR3aa: CASSLEGYGYTF
CDR3nt: TGCGCCAGCAGCCTCGAGGGCTATGGCTACACCTTC

d_gene: TRBD2
j_gene: TRBJ2-3
v_gene: TRBV28
abundance: once
CDR3aa: CAGHPAGRATDTQYF
CDR3nt: TGTGCCGGCCACCCCGCGGGGAGGGCCACAGATACGCAGTATTTT

d_gene: TRBD1
j_gene: TRBJ2-5
v_gene: TRBV29-1
abundance: once
CDR3aa: CSVEDDRGYLQETQYF
CDR3nt: TGCAGCGTTGAAGACGACAGGGGATATCTCCAAGAGACCCAGTACTTC

d_gene: TRBD2
j_gene: TRBJ2-2
v_gene: TRBV7-9
abundance: once
CDR3aa: CASSTQRDPSGELFF
CDR3nt: TGTGCCAGCAGCACGCAGCGGGATCCGTCCGGGGAGCTGTTTTTT

d_gene: TRBD1
j_gene: TRBJ1-2
v_gene: TRBV5-4
abundance: NA
CDR3aa: CASSLGTGLSDGYTF
CDR3nt: TGTGCCAGCAGCTTGGGGACAGGGTTGTCGGATGGCTACACCTTC

d_gene: TRBD1
j_gene: TRBJ2-7
v_gene: TRBV5-1
abundance: NA
CDR3aa: CASSGTGTGGFSEQYF
CDR3nt: TGCGCCAGCAGCGGCACCGGGACAGGGGGCTTCAGCGAGCAGTACTTC

d_gene: NA
j_gene: TRBJ2-7
v_gene: TRBV2
abundance: NA
CDR3aa: CASSPGIAETYEQYF
CDR3nt: TGTGCCAGCAGCCCCGGGATAGCGGAAACCTACGAGCAGTACTTC

d_gene: TRBD2
j_gene: TRBJ2-7
v_gene: TRBV27
abundance: NA
CDR3aa: CASSARGGYEQYF
CDR3nt: TGTGCCAGCTCGGCCCGCGGGGGCTACGAGCAGTACTTC

d_gene: TRBD1
j_gene: TRBJ1-3
v_gene: TRBV11-2
abundance: once
CDR3aa: CASSSTRTGGSGNTIYF
CDR3nt: TGTGCCAGCAGCTCAACACGGACAGGGGGCTCTGGAAACACCATATATTTT

d_gene: NA
j_gene: TRBJ2-7
v_gene: TRBV5-6
abundance: NA
CDR3aa: CASSLGRSYEQYF
CDR3nt: TGTGCCAGCAGCTTGGGGCGGTCCTACGAGCAGTACTTC

d_gene: TRBD2
j_gene: TRBJ2-7
v_gene: TRBV11-2
abundance: NA
CDR3aa: CASSLLAGGIYKEQYF
CDR3nt: TGTGCCAGCAGCTTACTAGCGGGAGGGATTTATAAGGAGCAGTACTTC

d_gene: NA
j_gene: TRBJ2-4
v_gene: TRBV4-1
abundance: NA
CDR3aa: CASSQGYRDSKNIQYF
CDR3nt: TGCGCCAGCAGCCAGGGTTACCGGGACTCCAAAAACATTCAGTACTTC

d_gene: NA
j_gene: TRBJ2-7
v_gene: TRBV5-1
abundance: NA
CDR3aa: CASSLAVGALYEQYF
CDR3nt: TGCGCCAGCAGCTTGGCCGTAGGGGCACTCTACGAGCAGTACTTC

d_gene: NA
j_gene: TRBJ1-3
v_gene: TRBV6-5
abundance: NA
CDR3aa: CATLDSSGNTIYF
CDR3nt: TGTGCCACCTTAGACTCCTCTGGAAACACCATATATTTT

d_gene: TRBD1
j_gene: TRBJ2-7
v_gene: TRBV9
abundance: NA
CDR3aa: CASSPTIGTGATVEQYF
CDR3nt: TGTGCCAGCAGCCCCACCATCGGGACAGGGGCTACTGTAGAGCAGTACTTC

d_gene: NA
j_gene: TRBJ1-2
v_gene: TRBV27
abundance: NA
CDR3aa: CASSLGAGWTNYGYTF
CDR3nt: TGTGCCAGCAGTTTAGGGGCAGGGTGGACTAACTATGGCTACACCTTC

d_gene: TRBD2
j_gene: TRBJ2-1
v_gene: TRBV4-1
abundance: NA
CDR3aa: CASSHGTSGSSYNEQFF
CDR3nt: TGCGCCAGCAGCCACGGGACTAGCGGGAGCTCCTACAATGAGCAGTTCTTC

d_gene: TRBD2
j_gene: TRBJ2-6
v_gene: TRBV27
abundance: NA
CDR3aa: CASSLSGPGGSGANVLTF
CDR3nt: TGTGCCAGCAGTTTATCGGGTCCGGGAGGCTCTGGGGCCAACGTCCTGACTTTC

d_gene: TRBD1
j_gene: TRBJ1-1
v_gene: TRBV27
abundance: NA
CDR3aa: CASSAPGQGFTEAFF
CDR3nt: TGTGCCAGCAGTGCACCGGGACAGGGGTTCACTGAAGCTTTCTTT

d_gene: TRBD1
j_gene: TRBJ2-7
v_gene: TRBV4-3
abundance: NA
CDR3aa: CASSRGQGRTYEQYF
CDR3nt: TGCGCCAGCAGCCGAGGACAGGGGAGAACCTACGAGCAGTACTTC

d_gene: NA
j_gene: TRBJ2-5
v_gene: TRBV19
abundance: NA
CDR3aa: CASSTLGAGQETQYF
CDR3nt: TGTGCCAGTAGTACCCTCGGCGCAGGCCAAGAGACCCAGTACTTC

d_gene: NA
j_gene: TRBJ2-3
v_gene: TRBV6-2/TRBV6-3
abundance: NA
CDR3aa: CASSYRYRDTQYF
CDR3nt: TGTGCCAGCAGTTACCGGTACCGGGATACGCAGTATTTT

d_gene: NA
j_gene: TRBJ1-5
v_gene: TRBV27
abundance: few
CDR3aa: CASSWSSLGNQPQHF
CDR3nt: TGTGCCAGCAGTTGGTCCAGTTTGGGCAATCAGCCCCAGCATTTT

d_gene: TRBD2
j_gene: TRBJ2-3
v_gene: TRBV19
abundance: NA
CDR3aa: CASTPRGAQNGDTQYF
CDR3nt: TGTGCCAGCACCCCGCGGGGGGCCCAGAACGGGGATACGCAGTATTTT

d_gene: NA
j_gene: TRBJ2-3
v_gene: TRBV19
abundance: NA
CDR3aa: CASRLRLGSTDTQYF
CDR3nt: TGTGCCAGTAGACTTCGTCTCGGGAGCACAGATACGCAGTATTTT